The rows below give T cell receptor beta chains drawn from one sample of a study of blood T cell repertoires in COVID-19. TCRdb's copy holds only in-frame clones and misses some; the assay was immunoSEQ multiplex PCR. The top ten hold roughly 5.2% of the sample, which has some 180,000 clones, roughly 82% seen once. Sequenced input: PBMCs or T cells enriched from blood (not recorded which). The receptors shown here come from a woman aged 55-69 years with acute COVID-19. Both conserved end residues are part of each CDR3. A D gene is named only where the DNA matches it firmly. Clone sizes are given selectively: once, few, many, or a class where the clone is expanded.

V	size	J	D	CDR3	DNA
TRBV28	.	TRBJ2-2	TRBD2	CASSPLLAGANTGELFF	TGTGCCAGCAGTCCCCTCCTAGCGGGGGCGAACACCGGGGAGCTGTTTTTT
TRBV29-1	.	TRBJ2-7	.	CSVELGGRGQYF	TGCAGCGTTGAGCTCGGAGGGCGGGGGCAGTACTTC
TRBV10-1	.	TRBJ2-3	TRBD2	CASSSGRTSGVFHTDTQYF	TGCGCCAGCAGCTCGGGGAGGACTAGCGGGGTCTTCCACACAGATACGCAGTATTTT
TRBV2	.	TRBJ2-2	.	CASKGSTTGELFF	TGTGCCAGCAAAGGGAGTACCACCGGGGAGCTGTTTTTT
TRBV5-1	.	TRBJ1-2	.	CASGAVNEVLGDYGYTF	TGCGCCAGCGGGGCTGTCAACGAGGTTTTAGGAGACTATGGCTACACCTTC
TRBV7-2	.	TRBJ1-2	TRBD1	CASSPQGGTGGSYGYTF	TGTGCCAGCAGCCCCCAGGGGGGGACAGGGGGTAGCTATGGCTACACCTTC
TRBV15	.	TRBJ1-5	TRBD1	CATSPGTGNQPQHF	TGTGCCACCAGCCCGGGGACAGGCAATCAGCCCCAGCATTTT
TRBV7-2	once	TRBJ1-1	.	CASSPQGSTEAFF	TGTGCCAGCAGCCCCCAGGGTAGTACTGAAGCTTTCTTT
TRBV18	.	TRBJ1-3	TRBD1	CASSPPNRGPGNTIYF	TGTGCCAGCTCACCACCGAACAGGGGGCCTGGAAACACCATATATTTT
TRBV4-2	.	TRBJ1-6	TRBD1	CASSQDTGGGSPLHF	TGTGCCAGCAGCCAAGATACAGGGGGGGGTTCACCCCTCCACTTT
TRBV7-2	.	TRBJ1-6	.	CASSPVGGARDSPLHF	TGTGCCAGCAGCCCCGTAGGCGGGGCCCGCGATTCACCCCTCCACTTT
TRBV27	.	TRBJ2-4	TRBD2	CASSWEGLAKNIQYF	TGTGCCAGCAGTTGGGAGGGGTTAGCCAAAAACATTCAGTACTTC
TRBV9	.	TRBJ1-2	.	CASTRSGASNYGYTF	TGTGCCAGCACCCGAAGTGGGGCCAGCAACTATGGCTACACCTTC
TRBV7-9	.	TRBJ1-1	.	CASSLAEVRNTEAFF	TGTGCCAGCAGCTTAGCGGAGGTCAGGAACACTGAAGCTTTCTTT
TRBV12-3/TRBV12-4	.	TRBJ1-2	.	CASSLSGRGGYTF	TGTGCCAGCAGTTTGTCGGGCAGGGGTGGCTACACCTTC
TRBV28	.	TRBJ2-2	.	CASTIVLPPGELFF	TGTGCCAGCACCATAGTCCTGCCCCCCGGGGAGCTGTTTTTT
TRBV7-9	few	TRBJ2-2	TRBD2	CASSGGLLGTGELFF	TGTGCCAGCAGCGGGGGACTATTGGGCACCGGGGAGCTGTTTTTT
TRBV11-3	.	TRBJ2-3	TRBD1	CASSYEGASSTDTQYF	TGTGCCAGCAGCTATGAGGGGGCTTCTAGCACAGATACGCAGTATTTT
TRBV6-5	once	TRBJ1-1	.	CASRPGQWNTEAFF	TGTGCCAGCAGACCGGGACAATGGAACACTGAAGCTTTCTTT
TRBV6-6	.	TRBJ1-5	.	CASTNRDKGGNQPQHF	TGTGCCAGCACTAACAGGGACAAGGGAGGCAATCAGCCCCAGCATTTT
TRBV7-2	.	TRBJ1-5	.	CASSLGQRQPQHF	TGTGCCAGCAGCTTAGGCCAGAGGCAGCCCCAGCATTTT
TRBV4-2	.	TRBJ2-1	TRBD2	CASSQELAGYNEQFF	TGTGCCAGCAGCCAAGAACTAGCGGGGTACAATGAGCAGTTCTTC
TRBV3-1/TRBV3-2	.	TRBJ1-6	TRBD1	CASSPTGQGNSPLHF	TGTGCCAGCAGCCCTACTGGACAGGGGAATTCACCCCTCCACTTT
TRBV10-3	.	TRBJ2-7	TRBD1	CAIRGSDRVNEQYF	TGTGCCATCAGAGGATCCGACAGGGTAAACGAGCAGTACTTC
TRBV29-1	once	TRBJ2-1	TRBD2	CSVGVGAGAYNEQFF	TGCAGCGTTGGGGTCGGAGCGGGGGCCTACAATGAGCAGTTCTTC
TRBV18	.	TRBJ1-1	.	CASSHPRGGTMNTEAFF	TGTGCCAGCTCACACCCGAGGGGGGGTACTATGAACACTGAAGCTTTCTTT
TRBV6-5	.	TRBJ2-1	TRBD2	CASSPGTSGKNEQFF	TGTGCCAGCAGTCCCGGGACTAGCGGGAAAAATGAGCAGTTCTTC
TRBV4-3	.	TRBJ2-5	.	CASSQEARRETQYF	TGCGCCAGCAGCCAAGAAGCTAGGCGGGAGACCCAGTACTTC
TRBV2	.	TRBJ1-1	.	CASRVFAGGLWNTEAFF	TGTGCCAGCCGAGTTTTCGCTGGTGGTCTCTGGAACACTGAAGCTTTCTTT
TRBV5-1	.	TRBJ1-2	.	CASSNSQAGGYTF	TGCGCCAGCAGCAATTCCCAGGCGGGTGGCTACACCTTC
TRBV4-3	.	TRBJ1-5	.	CASSQAMNQPQHF	TGCGCCAGCAGCCAAGCCATGAATCAGCCCCAGCATTTT
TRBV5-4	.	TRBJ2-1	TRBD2	CASSSGGGPQVGQFF	TGTGCCAGCAGTAGCGGGGGGGGCCCGCAAGTAGGGCAGTTCTTC
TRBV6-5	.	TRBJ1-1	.	CASSWLQGTEAFF	TGTGCCAGCAGTTGGTTACAGGGCACTGAAGCTTTCTTT
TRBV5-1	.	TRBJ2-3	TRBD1	CASSTGQGSLLDVDTQYF	TGCGCCAGCAGCACAGGACAGGGGAGCCTCCTTGACGTAGATACGCAGTATTTT
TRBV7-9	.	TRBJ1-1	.	CASSFRAAEAFF	TGTGCCAGCAGCTTCAGAGCGGCTGAAGCTTTCTTT
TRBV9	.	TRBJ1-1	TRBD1	CASRLRQGPVMNTEAFF	TGTGCCAGCCGCTTAAGACAGGGGCCGGTCATGAACACTGAAGCTTTCTTT
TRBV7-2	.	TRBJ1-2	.	CASSSSLTGVYGYTF	TGTGCCAGCAGCTCCTCTCTCACAGGTGTCTATGGCTACACCTTC
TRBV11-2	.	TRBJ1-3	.	CASSLAGNLNTIYF	TGTGCCAGCAGCTTAGCAGGAAACTTAAACACCATATATTTT
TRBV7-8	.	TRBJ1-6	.	CASSRNMGQSLHF	TGTGCCAGCAGCCGTAATATGGGCCAATCCCTCCACTTT
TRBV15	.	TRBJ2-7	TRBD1	CATSRDRGGTGPPYEQYF	TGTGCCACCAGCAGAGATCGAGGGGGGACAGGGCCTCCCTACGAGCAGTACTTC
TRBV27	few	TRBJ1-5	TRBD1	CASSLGQGDKPQHF	TGTGCCAGCAGTTTAGGACAGGGGGATAAGCCCCAGCATTTT